These 17 T cell receptor beta chains came from one sample sequenced in a study of blood T cell repertoires in COVID-19. Clones were read by immunoSEQ multiplex PCR, and TCRdb kept only the in-frame ones, dropping some. The sample contains 70,000 to 95,000 clones, around four fifths of which appear only once. Specimen: peripheral blood. The receptors originated from a human donor in a cohort sampled during active COVID-19.

The chain couples TRBV24-1 to TRBJ2-2; TRBD1 matches 8 bases. V lost 4 bases and J lost 5; bases outside the gene matches: 8. CDR3 size: 16 residues. Germline values: CDR1 KGHDR, CDR2 SFDVKD. This CDR3 is CATSEQDRGATGELFF. The CDR3 DNA sequence: TGTGCCACCAGTGAACAAGACAGGGGTGCTACCGGGGAGCTGTTTTTT.

The rearrangement joins TRBV10-1 to TRBJ1-1; no definite D call. Germline loops: CDR1 WNHNN, CDR2 SYGVQD (reference sequence). The CDR3 runs 13 residues. Trimming took off 6 bases at V and 0 bases at J, with 8 bases between the two ends. The DNA of the CDR3 is TGCGCCAGCAGAGTGAGTATGAACACTGAAGCTTTCTTT. Translated: CASRVSMNTEAFF.

This sequence joins TRBV30 and TRBJ2-2; 11 positions match TRBD2. Germline V gives CDR1 GTSNPN, CDR2 SVGIG (reference sequence). The CDR3 length is 17 residues. Unmatched junction bases numbered 6, after V lost 3 bases and J lost 0 bases. CDR3 residues: CAWRTSGGNANTGELFF. The CDR3 nucleotides are TGTGCCTGGAGAACTAGCGGGGGAAACGCGAACACCGGGGAGCTGTTTTTT. Filled out from reference TRBV30 and TRBJ2-2, the complete variable domain reads SQTIHQWPATLVQPVGSPLSLECTVEGTSNPNLYWYRQAAGRGLQLLFYSVGIGQISSEVPQNLSASRPQDRQFILSSKKLLLSDSGFYLCAWRTSGGNANTGELFFGEGSRLTVL.

J is TRBJ2-2 and V is TRBV24-1; TRBD2 is a possible D gene (6 bases). V lost 3 bases and J lost 0, with 10 bases in between. This CDR3 region has 16 residues. The germline V gene encodes CDR1 KGHDR and CDR2 SFDVKD. This chain's CDR3 is CATSDPGATNTGELFF. Written as DNA, the CDR3 is TGTGCCACCAGTGATCCGGGAGCTACGAACACCGGGGAGCTGTTTTTT.

The chain uses TRBV5-4 and TRBJ1-3; perhaps TRBD1 as D (6 bases). Looked up from germline, CDR1 is SGHNT and CDR2 is YYREEE (reference sequence). The V end lost 4 bases, the J end lost 0 bases, and 14 bases lay between the germline ends. The CDR3 is 16 residues long. CDR3 loop: CASSRRDRSSGNTIYF. Here the CDR3 DNA reads TGTGCCAGCAGCCGGCGCGACAGGTCCTCTGGAAACACCATATATTTT.

V usage is TRBV7-2 and J usage is TRBJ2-5, with TRBD1 identical over 7 bases. The V and J ends lost 4 bases and 5 bases, in that order; junction bases with no gene match: 7. The germline V gene has CDR1 SGHTA and CDR2 FQGNSA. The CDR3 contains 14 residues. CDR3 loop: CASSYRTGQETQYF. The CDR3 coding sequence is TGTGCCAGCAGCTATAGGACAGGTCAGGAGACCCAGTACTTC.

The table lists this clone with a few counts. The rearrangement joins TRBV5-6 to TRBJ2-1; 9 bases line up with TRBD2. Unmatched junction bases numbered 8, after V lost 1 base and J lost 0 bases. The germline V gene has CDR1 SGHDT and CDR2 YYEEEE. The CDR3 length is 18 residues. CDR3 bases: TGTGCCAGCAGCTTGCGGCGGGGGGGTGTAAGCTCCTACAATGAGCAGTTCTTC. It yields the protein CASSLRRGGVSSYNEQFF.

This chain connects TRBV18 to TRBJ2-7; no clear D. V was shortened by 1 base and J by 2 bases, with 9 bases between the two germline ends. Germline values: CDR1 KGHSH, CDR2 LQKENI. The CDR3 is made up of 14 amino acids. CDR3: CASSPQTQTYEQYF. CDR3 sequence (DNA): TGTGCCAGCTCACCACAGACACAAACCTACGAGCAGTACTTC.

The rearrangement joins TRBV6-1 to TRBJ2-7; 10 bases are shared with TRBD2. The trim removed 2 bases at V and 2 bases at J, leaving 12 bases unmatched. The germline CDR1 and CDR2 sequences are MNHNS and SASEGT. The CDR3 has 18 residues. The CDR3 DNA follows: TGTGCCAGCAGTGAACGGTCAAGTCTAGCGGGAGTTGCCTACGAGCAGTACTTC. Its protein product is CASSERSSLAGVAYEQYF.

Turning to this clone: Other DNA sequences in the same sample also yield this CDR3. The V gene is TRBV5-1, the J gene TRBJ2-5; 9 positions agree with TRBD1. V lost 2 bases and J lost 2; bases outside the gene matches: 4. CDR1 and CDR2 from the germline V gene are SGHRS and YFSETQ. This CDR3 is built from 15 residues. In DNA, the CDR3 is TGCGCCAGCAGCTTCCGGGACAGGGCGCAAGAGACCCAGTACTTC. This sequence encodes CASSFRDRAQETQYF.

This clone came up a few times. The rearrangement joins TRBV7-8 to TRBJ2-3, with TRBD2 matching over 8 bases. Trimming removed 4 bases from V and 1 base from J; junction bases left unmatched: 1. CDR3 size: 14 residues. Germline assignment: CDR1 SGHVS and CDR2 FQNEAQ. The DNA for the CDR3 is TGTGCCAGCAGCTGGGGACTAGGCACAGATACGCAGTATTTT. Amino acid sequence: CASSWGLGTDTQYF.

V and J are TRBV28 and TRBJ1-6, with D possibly being TRBD1 (6 bases). The germline V and J ends were trimmed by 4 bases and 5 bases, with 18 bases remaining between them. CDR3 length: 17 amino acids. CDR1 is MDHEN and CDR2 is SYDVKM in the germline V gene. The CDR3 DNA follows: TGTGCCAGCAGTTCTCCCTCAGGGCAGGGGAATAATTCACCCCTCCACTTT. Translating gives CASSSPSGQGNNSPLHF.

The rearrangement joins TRBV6-1 to TRBJ2-1; D is unresolved. The CDR3 is 16 residues long. From germline, CDR1 is MNHNS and CDR2 SASEGT. Trimming stripped 2 bases from V and 0 bases from J, with 11 bases between. DNA of the CDR3: TGTGCCAGCAGTGAAAATGTCTACCGCTCCTACAATGAGCAGTTCTTC. Translation gives CASSENVYRSYNEQFF.

In this sample, this clone turned up once. The CDR3: CASRTGTGDNQPQHF. DNA for the CDR3: TGTGCCAGCAGGACCGGGACAGGGGACAATCAGCCCCAGCATTTT. The rearrangement joins TRBV6-5 to TRBJ1-5; 10 bases are a match to TRBD1. The V and J ends lost 6 bases and 3 bases, in that order; junction bases with no gene match: 5. CDR1 is MNHEY and CDR2 is SVGAGI in the germline V gene. The CDR3 consists of 15 residues.

V and J are TRBV6-5 and TRBJ2-3, with 9 bases identical to TRBD2. V gave up 2 bases and J gave up 1 base; unmatched junction bases: 1. Germline V lookup: CDR1 MNHEY, CDR2 SVGAGI. There are 15 residues in the CDR3. The CDR3 protein is CASSYGTSRTDTQYF. The CDR3 DNA follows: TGTGCCAGCAGTTACGGGACTAGCCGCACAGATACGCAGTATTTT.

The rearrangement uses TRBV2 and TRBJ2-5, with 10 positions matching TRBD2. This CDR3 spans 15 amino acids. Germline assignment: CDR1 SNHLY and CDR2 FYNNEI. The trim removed 1 base at V and 9 bases at J, leaving 8 bases unmatched. DNA of the CDR3: TGTGCCAGCAGTGAAGGACTAGCGGGCCCGGTGCCCCAGTACTTC. It encodes CASSEGLAGPVPQYF.

This clone was counted once. This sequence joins TRBV6-5 and TRBJ1-2; TRBD1 aligns across 8 bases. Per the germline V gene, CDR1 is MNHEY and CDR2 is SVGAGI. CDR3 length equals 15 residues. The junction had 10 bases not matched to a gene; V was cut back by 6 bases and J by 4 bases. CDR3 sequence (DNA): TGTGCCAGCAGAACTCAAGGGACAGGCCCCTATGGCTACACCTTC. It codes for CASRTQGTGPYGYTF.